This T cell receptor beta chain was recovered during a study of T-cell reconstitution after alpha-beta-depleted transplantation in children. J lost 0 bases, V lost 4 bases, and 11 bases had no gene match. Germline CDR1 MDHEN, CDR2 SYDVKM. CDR3 length: 18 amino acids. By sample fraction, this clonotype is medium-sized. The antigen is unknown. Findings and limits, study-wide: T-cell numbers and diversity one year post-transplant derived largely from freshly generated T cells.

Unique molecular identifiers were used to barcode this TCRbeta library. TCRdb used MiXCR to reprocess the PCR reads, holding one entry per CDR3 protein. The table has some 3,900 distinct CDR3 sequences, about 9.1% seen once. The V gene is TRBV28, the J gene TRBJ1-4; 7 bases are a match to TRBD1. The sequences come from PBMCs, mostly from graft donor cells, collected 180 days after TCRalphabeta/CD19-depleted stem cell transplant. The receptor was isolated from a male patient aged 2-15 years who had a stem cell transplant for acute lymphoblastic leukemia, so the T cells may come from the graft donor. CDR3 DNA: TGTGCCAGCAGTTCCCCGACAGGGAGAAAAACAACTAATGAAAAACTGTTTTTT. Translating it yields CASSSPTGRKTTNEKLFF.